Listed here are 8 T cell receptor beta chains from one sample, sequenced in a study of blood T cell repertoires in COVID-19. Libraries were prepared by immunoSEQ multiplex PCR; TCRdb keeps only in-frame clonotypes and omits some of them. This table holds 55,000 to 75,000 clones, 70% to 80% found once. Specimen: peripheral blood. Source of these receptors: an older man with active or convalescent COVID-19.

The gene calls are TRBV25-1 and TRBJ2-7; 8 positions match TRBD1. CDR1 is MGHDK and CDR2 is SYGVNS in the germline V gene. Unmatched junction bases numbered 7, after V lost 8 bases and J lost 4 bases. The CDR3 length is 13 residues. This CDR3 is CASSGTGPYEQYF. In DNA, the CDR3 is TGTGCCAGCTCCGGGACAGGCCCTTACGAGCAGTACTTC.

This clone was seen a handful of times. The V call is TRBV10-1, the J call TRBJ1-1; the match to TRBD1 covers 8 bases. With V trimmed by 8 bases and J by 1 base, 3 bases remained unmatched. CDR3 length equals 13 residues. Germline-derived CDR1 and CDR2 are WNHNN and SYGVQD (reference sequence). CDR3 nucleotide sequence: TGCGCCAGCCGGGGACAGGAGAACACTGAAGCTTTCTTT. Protein sequence: CASRGQENTEAFF.

This clone was seen a handful of times. The chain combines TRBV6-5 with TRBJ1-1; D perhaps matches TRBD1 (5 bases). Trimming pared 7 bases from V and 8 bases from J, leaving 14 bases between. CDR3 size: 12 residues. Per the germline V gene, CDR1 is MNHEY and CDR2 is SVGAGI. The CDR3: CASKNNRWEAFF. CDR3 in DNA: TGTGCCAGCAAAAATAACAGGTGGGAAGCTTTCTTT.

V is TRBV21-1 and J is TRBJ2-2; TRBD1 is the table's D call, not checked against the DNA. TRBV21-1 is a pseudogene locus. The CDR3 runs 18 residues. In DNA, the CDR3 is TGTGCCAGCAGCAAAGCCACAGGGGGCGAATTGAACACCGGGGAGCTGTTTTTT. It codes for CASSKATGGELNTGELFF.

The rearrangement uses TRBV3-1 (or the pseudogene TRBV3-2) and TRBJ2-1; 14 bases are shared with TRBD2. Germline trimming cut 4 bases from V and 7 bases from J; bases unmatched to any gene: 3. The CDR3 runs to 15 residues. Germline values: CDR1 LGHDT, CDR2 YNNKEL (reference sequence). CDR3 bases: TGTGCCAGCAGCCTCGGGACTAGCGGGGGTAATGAGCAGTTCTTC. Amino acids: CASSLGTSGGNEQFF.

This sequence joins TRBV9 and TRBJ1-1; TRBD1 aligns across 7 bases. Unmatched junction bases numbered 5, after V lost 4 bases and J lost 2 bases. Germline-derived CDR1 and CDR2 are SGDLS and YYNGEE. The CDR3 is 14 residues long. Written as DNA, the CDR3 is TGTGCCAGCAGCTCTCGGGACAGAAACACTGAAGCTTTCTTT. Its translation: CASSSRDRNTEAFF.

V is TRBV11-1 and J is TRBJ2-1; D gene uncertain. This CDR3 spans 15 amino acids. V was shortened by 3 bases and J by 5 bases, with 14 bases between the two germline ends. Per the germline V gene, CDR1 is SGHAT and CDR2 is FQDESV (reference sequence). This CDR3 is CASSFVSGFDNEQFF. The CDR3 DNA reads as TGTGCCAGCAGCTTTGTCAGTGGTTTCGACAATGAGCAGTTCTTC.

The CDR3 nucleotides read TGTGCCAGCAGTTCCCTAGGCGGGGGTTTCTACGAGCAGTACTTC. Translating gives CASSSLGGGFYEQYF. The chain has TRBV6-2 or TRBV6-3 and TRBJ2-7, with 7 bases that match TRBD2. Trimming at V came to 4 bases and at J to 3 bases, leaving 9 bases not matched to a gene. This CDR3 region has 15 residues. Germline V gene sequence: CDR1 MNHEY, CDR2 SVGEGT.